Listed below are T cell receptor beta chains from one sample, sequenced in a study of CD8 T cells in Susac syndrome. In TCRdb, the immunoSEQ multiplex PCR reads were re-called with MiXCR into one record per CDR3 protein. The sample lists some 250,000 distinct CDR3 sequences, approximately 95% seen once, with about 0.1% in the top ten. The sample was CD4+ T cells from PBMCs. These receptors were collected from a human donor with Susac syndrome. CDR3s include the opening cysteine and the closing phenylalanine or tryptophan. A D gene is named only where the DNA matches it firmly. Only part of the rows carry a size: once, few, many, or a class if the clone is expanded.

j_call | v_call | cdr3_length | clone_size | d_call | cdr3_aa | cdr3_nt
TRBJ2-5 | TRBV30 | 12 | NA | NA | CAWTAEGETQYF | TGTGCCTGGACAGCGGAGGGGGAGACCCAGTACTTC
TRBJ2-5 | TRBV29-1 | 11 | NA | NA | CSGGLAETQYF | TGCAGCGGGGGGCTAGCAGAGACCCAGTACTTC
TRBJ1-1 | TRBV5-1 | 14 | NA | NA | CASSLAAGFTEAFF | TGCGCCAGCAGCTTGGCTGCGGGGTTCACTGAAGCTTTCTTT
TRBJ1-5 | TRBV12-3/TRBV12-4 | 17 | NA | NA | CASSLEVSRYSNQPQHF | TGTGCCAGCAGTTTGGAGGTCAGTCGCTATAGCAATCAGCCCCAGCATTTT
TRBJ2-1 | TRBV9 | 12 | NA | NA | CASSVTLDEQFF | TGTGCCAGCAGCGTAACACTCGATGAGCAGTTCTTC
TRBJ1-2 | TRBV30 | 13 | NA | TRBD1 | CAWSQGQGRGYTF | TGTGCCTGGAGCCAAGGACAGGGTCGGGGCTACACCTTC
TRBJ2-7 | TRBV7-9 | 12 | NA | NA | CASSRLVYEQYF | TGTGCCAGCAGCCGACTGGTATACGAGCAGTACTTC
TRBJ2-1 | TRBV4-1 | 19 | NA | TRBD2 | CASSQGGLAGVSIGNEQFF | TGCGCCAGCAGCCAAGGGGGACTAGCGGGAGTTAGTATCGGCAATGAGCAGTTCTTC
TRBJ2-4 | TRBV7-9 | 17 | NA | NA | CASSLFGRGIDKNIQYF | TGTGCCAGCAGCTTATTCGGACGGGGCATCGACAAAAACATTCAGTACTTC
TRBJ1-1 | TRBV18 | 15 | NA | TRBD1 | CASSPTTGVNTEAFF | TGTGCCAGCTCACCCACGACAGGGGTGAACACTGAAGCTTTCTTT
TRBJ2-4 | TRBV11-3 | 14 | NA | TRBD1 | CASSRQGLLDIQYF | TGTGCCAGCAGCAGACAGGGGCTTTTGGACATTCAGTACTTC
TRBJ2-5 | TRBV5-1 | 14 | NA | NA | CATIGGRPQETQYF | TGCGCCACCATAGGGGGAAGGCCCCAAGAGACCCAGTACTTC
TRBJ2-1 | TRBV18 | 14 | NA | NA | CASSPAVNYNEQFF | TGTGCCAGCTCACCAGCGGTCAACTACAATGAGCAGTTCTTC
TRBJ2-7 | TRBV12-3/TRBV12-4 | 13 | NA | NA | CAAGLGTRTKQYF | TGTGCCGCGGGTCTGGGGACAAGAACAAAGCAGTACTTC
TRBJ1-1 | TRBV29-1 | 13 | NA | NA | CSAYTAVGTEAFF | TGCAGCGCCTATACAGCGGTCGGCACTGAAGCTTTCTTT
TRBJ1-1 | TRBV7-9 | 14 | NA | TRBD1 | CASSLGQGSTEAFF | TGTGCCAGCAGCTTAGGACAGGGGAGCACTGAAGCTTTCTTT
TRBJ1-1 | TRBV18 | 13 | few | NA | CASSRNRNTEAFF | TGTGCCAGCTCACGTAACAGGAACACTGAAGCTTTCTTT
TRBJ2-7 | TRBV29-1 | 15 | NA | NA | CSYRARGREPYEQYF | TGCAGCTACAGGGCGCGGGGAAGAGAACCCTACGAGCAGTACTTC
TRBJ2-5 | TRBV27 | 15 | NA | NA | CASGRFGVGLETQYF | TGTGCCAGCGGCCGGTTTGGGGTTGGGTTGGAGACCCAGTACTTC
TRBJ2-1 | TRBV18 | 15 | NA | NA | CASSPLTWTGNEQFF | TGTGCCAGCTCACCACTCACCTGGACGGGCAATGAGCAGTTCTTC
TRBJ2-5 | TRBV6-6 | 12 | once | NA | CASSPEPETQYF | TGTGCCAGCAGTCCTGAGCCCGAGACCCAGTACTTC
TRBJ2-7 | TRBV30 | 11 | NA | NA | CAWGNFGEQYF | TGTGCCTGGGGTAATTTCGGCGAGCAGTACTTC
TRBJ2-3 | TRBV20-1 | 15 | NA | NA | CSAGYGTGTTDTQYF | TGCAGTGCGGGGTACGGGACGGGGACCACAGATACGCAGTATTTT
TRBJ2-5 | TRBV20-1 | 12 | NA | NA | CSASDRDSPEYF | TGCAGTGCTAGTGACCGGGACTCGCCTGAGTACTTC
TRBJ2-7 | TRBV9 | 14 | NA | TRBD2 | CASSLGLEFYEQYF | TGTGCCAGCAGCCTTGGACTAGAGTTCTACGAGCAGTACTTC
TRBJ2-1 | TRBV4-2 | 18 | NA | TRBD2 | CASSKDHMGGRARNEQFF | TGTGCCAGCAGCAAAGATCATATGGGCGGGAGGGCCAGGAATGAGCAGTTCTTC
TRBJ2-7 | TRBV3-1 | 15 | NA | NA | CASSAVTIGVWEQYF | TGTGCCAGCAGCGCAGTGACGATTGGAGTTTGGGAGCAGTACTTC
TRBJ1-1 | TRBV6-1 | 16 | NA | NA | CASTTQSGGGGTEAFF | TGTGCCAGCACCACCCAGTCCGGGGGAGGTGGAACTGAAGCTTTCTTT
TRBJ1-1 | TRBV12-3/TRBV12-4 | 13 | NA | NA | CASSQGRVSEAFF | TGTGCCAGCAGCCAGGGTCGGGTGAGCGAGGCTTTCTTT
TRBJ1-2 | TRBV2 | 14 | NA | NA | CASKLPEGAYGYTF | TGTGCCAGCAAACTTCCGGAAGGCGCCTATGGCTACACCTTC
TRBJ2-2 | TRBV9 | 17 | NA | TRBD2 | CASSAYPSGTNTGELFF | TGTGCCAGCAGCGCGTACCCTAGCGGGACGAACACCGGGGAGCTGTTTTTT
TRBJ1-2 | TRBV12-3/TRBV12-4 | 13 | NA | NA | CAIGHSANYGYTF | TGTGCCATCGGACACTCGGCCAACTATGGCTACACCTTC
TRBJ2-1 | TRBV12-3/TRBV12-4 | 16 | NA | NA | CASSFSGRDTYNEQFF | TGTGCCAGCAGTTTCTCCGGGCGGGACACCTACAATGAGCAGTTCTTC
TRBJ2-7 | TRBV18 | 14 | NA | NA | CASSPDMGGYEQYF | TGTGCCAGCTCCCCAGACATGGGAGGCTACGAGCAGTACTTC
TRBJ2-2 | TRBV2 | 14 | NA | NA | CASQRNENTGELFF | TGTGCCAGCCAAAGAAACGAGAACACCGGGGAGCTGTTTTTT
TRBJ2-5 | TRBV12-3/TRBV12-4 | 14 | NA | NA | CASSLDGGVETQYF | TGTGCCAGCAGTTTGGATGGGGGAGTAGAGACCCAGTACTTC
TRBJ1-1 | TRBV20-1 | 15 | NA | TRBD1 | CSATGTEHLNTEAFF | TGCAGTGCTACCGGGACAGAGCATTTGAACACTGAAGCTTTCTTT
TRBJ1-2 | TRBV7-2 | 15 | NA | NA | CASSLGTGANYGYTF | TGTGCCAGCAGCTTGGGCACAGGAGCTAACTATGGCTACACCTTC
TRBJ1-1 | TRBV30 | 14 | NA | NA | CAWNPGEGNTEAFF | TGTGCCTGGAACCCAGGGGAGGGGAACACTGAAGCTTTCTTT
TRBJ2-5 | TRBV20-1 | 15 | NA | TRBD2 | CSASPLAGPQETQYF | TGCAGTGCTTCCCCCTTAGCGGGGCCTCAAGAGACCCAGTACTTC
TRBJ1-2 | TRBV27 | 13 | NA | NA | CASSFKGGYGYTF | TGTGCCAGCAGTTTCAAAGGGGGTTATGGCTACACCTTC
TRBJ2-7 | TRBV20-1 | 12 | NA | NA | CSAPTLSYEQYF | TGCAGTGCCCCAACCCTCTCCTACGAGCAGTACTTC
TRBJ2-5 | TRBV20-1 | 13 | NA | NA | CSASRREQETQYF | TGCAGTGCTAGTAGGCGGGAACAAGAGACCCAGTACTTC
TRBJ1-1 | TRBV5-1 | 15 | NA | NA | CASSGGGTVDTEAFF | TGCGCCAGCAGCGGGGGGGGGACGGTTGACACTGAAGCTTTCTTT
TRBJ1-1 | TRBV5-1 | 14 | once | NA | CASSLEPRAPPAFF | TGCGCCAGCAGCTTGGAGCCTCGAGCCCCCCCAGCTTTCTTT
TRBJ1-1 | TRBV29-1 | 10 | NA | NA | CSVEATEAFF | TGCAGCGTTGAAGCCACTGAAGCTTTCTTT
TRBJ2-2 | TRBV29-1 | 19 | NA | NA | CSVAGPEGPTPRDTGELFF | TGCAGCGTTGCCGGTCCGGAGGGCCCGACCCCACGAGACACCGGGGAGCTGTTTTTT
TRBJ1-5 | TRBV29-1 | 13 | NA | NA | CSVVSGNGQPQHF | TGCAGCGTTGTCAGTGGGAACGGTCAGCCCCAGCATTTT
TRBJ2-3 | TRBV29-1 | 12 | once | NA | CSVALGGDTQYF | TGCAGCGTTGCCTTGGGGGGAGATACGCAGTATTTT
TRBJ2-7 | TRBV28 | 13 | NA | TRBD1 | CASRGQGNYEQYF | TGTGCCAGCAGAGGACAGGGCAACTACGAGCAGTACTTC
TRBJ2-1 | TRBV29-1 | 14 | NA | TRBD2 | CSVGIAGGPGEQFF | TGCAGCGTTGGGATAGCGGGAGGGCCGGGTGAGCAGTTCTTC
TRBJ1-1 | TRBV7-9 | 13 | NA | NA | CASSDGQNTEAFF | TGTGCCAGCAGCGACGGACAAAACACTGAAGCTTTCTTT
TRBJ2-7 | TRBV4-2 | 16 | NA | TRBD2 | CASSQVGTSGAYEQYF | TGTGCCAGCAGCCAAGTTGGGACTAGCGGGGCTTACGAGCAGTACTTC